This T cell receptor (beta chain) was captured by sequencing in a study of T cell repertoires in cytomegalovirus infection. MiXCR was run by TCRdb on the reads, yielding one entry per CDR3 protein. The sample shows approximately 700,000 distinct CDR3 sequences, less than 40% of them seen only once. A few counts support this clonotype. Sequencing input: PBMCs. The origin of this receptor is a human donor in good health (CMV status not recorded). Some clones in this sample may be carry-over from other donors' samples.

The CDR3: CASSYAPDRRDTQYF. Here the CDR3 DNA reads TGTGCCAGCAGTTATGCCCCTGACAGGAGAGATACGCAGTATTTT. The gene calls are TRBV28 and TRBJ2-3; D possibly corresponds to TRBD1 (6 bases). The germline gives CDR1 MDHEN, CDR2 SYDVKM. There are 15 residues in the CDR3. Between the trimmed V and J ends, which lost 4 bases and 5 bases, there was a span of 16 bases.